This T cell receptor (beta chain) was captured in a study of beta chain features in type 1 diabetes. TCRB transcripts that were expressed got sequenced, as all of the isolated RNA had been reverse transcribed. TCRdb's table, derived via immunoSEQ multiplex PCR, lists solely in-frame clones and lacks some. The sample gives hundreds of thousands of clones, under 70% of which show up once; 0.053% is in the top ten. In germline, CDR1 is GTSNPN, CDR2 SVGIG (reference sequence). The CDR3 runs 14 residues. Trimming stripped 2 bases from V and 0 bases from J, with 10 bases between. The V and J genes are TRBV30 and TRBJ1-2; D gene unclear. Sequenced input: naive CD4+ T cells from blood. The TCR sequence derives from a man younger than 45 in good health. In DNA form, the CDR3 reads TGTGCCTGGAGTAGTCAGTCCTCTAACTATGGCTACACCTTC. It is translated as CAWSSQSSNYGYTF.